One sample yielded the 29 T cell receptor beta chains listed below, sequenced in a study of shared clonotypes between healthy human individuals (dated by TCRdb to 2020 to 2021). The library came from the immunoSEQ multiplex PCR assay. TCRdb limited this immuneACCESS table to in-frame rearrangements with V and J called. A share of clones is missing; checked studies link under half to unresolved V genes, and the rest is unexplained. This sample is represented by roughly 2,500,000 clones; 93% of them were singletons. Of the sample, roughly 0.39% is held by the ten largest clones. Sequencing input: naive CD4+ T cells from PBMCs. The cell subset or site label for this specimen denotes: CD45RA+ positively selected. The receptors stem from a young man in good health. Some clones in this sample may be carry-over from other donors' samples.

This chain uses TRBV19 with TRBJ1-1; TRBD1 matches 7 bases. Germline loops: CDR1 LNHDA, CDR2 SQIVND (reference sequence). V lost 4 bases and J lost 1; bases outside the gene matches: 9. The CDR3 has 16 amino acids. In DNA, the CDR3 is TGTGCCAGTAGTACACATCTGGGACAGAGGAACACTGAAGCTTTCTTT. The encoded protein is CASSTHLGQRNTEAFF.

The CDR3 here is CASSLSQENTEAFF. Written as DNA, the CDR3 is TGCGCCAGCAGCTTAAGTCAGGAGAACACTGAAGCTTTCTTT. The V call is TRBV5-1, the J call TRBJ1-1, with unresolved D. Trimming stripped 2 bases from V and 1 base from J, with 9 bases between. The CDR3 totals 14 residues. Germline lookup yields CDR1 SGHRS and CDR2 YFSETQ.

The chain joins TRBV5-1 to TRBJ2-2, with TRBD1 identical over 9 bases. CDR1 is SGHRS and CDR2 is YFSETQ in the germline V gene. This CDR3 is built from 16 residues. Trimming cost V 5 bases and J 4 bases; bases outside gene matches: 9. CDR3 coding DNA: TGCGCCAGCAGGCCTACAGGGGGCTCAATCACCGGGGAGCTGTTTTTT. This translates into CASRPTGGSITGELFF.

The V and J genes are TRBV18 and TRBJ1-2, with D perhaps TRBD1 (5 bases). Germline lookup yields CDR1 KGHSH and CDR2 LQKENI. The CDR3 is 13 residues long. V was clipped by 5 bases and J by 8 bases, with 15 bases between them. DNA of the CDR3: TGTGCCAGCTCAATGAGGCGTGAGGGGGGCTACACCTTC. This translates into CASSMRREGGYTF.

The V and J genes are TRBV28 and TRBJ2-1; D possibly corresponds to TRBD1 (6 bases). The CDR3 length is 15 residues. Germline V gene lookup returns CDR1 MDHEN and CDR2 SYDVKM. V dropped 6 bases and J dropped 6 bases, with 18 bases sitting between them. CDR3 sequence reads: CASSSGSEGGNEQFF. CDR3 in DNA: TGTGCCAGCAGCTCCGGGTCCGAAGGGGGCAATGAGCAGTTCTTC.

The chain is built from TRBV5-8 and TRBJ1-2; 7 nucleotides align to TRBD1. The CDR3 spans 14 residues. Germline V lookup: CDR1 SGHTS, CDR2 YDEGEE. J lost 3 bases, V lost 4 bases, and 6 bases had no gene match. The CDR3 nucleotides read TGTGCCAGCAGCCCGACAGGGACGTACTATGGCTACACCTTC. Translated: CASSPTGTYYGYTF.

This clone has a single count. The chain joins TRBV30 to TRBJ2-5; possible D gene TRBD2, 6 bases. From germline, CDR1 is GTSNPN and CDR2 SVGIG (reference sequence). The germline V and J ends were trimmed by 0 bases and 5 bases, with 16 bases remaining between them. CDR3 length equals 15 residues. CDR3 sequence reads: CAWSVRLGGEETQYF. In nucleotides, the CDR3 is TGTGCCTGGAGTGTACGTTTGGGGGGAGAGGAGACCCAGTACTTC.

As concerns this clone: Other DNA sequences in the sample encode the same CDR3. This sequence joins TRBV30 and TRBJ2-2, with D uncertain. V lost 5 bases, J lost 2 bases, and 3 bases lay in between. Germline CDR1 is GTSNPN and CDR2 is SVGIG (reference sequence). The CDR3 loop spans 11 amino acids. CDR3 protein: CAWGNTGELFF. The CDR3 nucleotides are TGTGCCTGGGGTAACACCGGGGAGCTGTTTTTT.

The chain links TRBV18 to TRBJ2-7; D remains ambiguous. V was clipped by 5 bases and J by 0 bases, with 14 bases between them. CDR1 is KGHSH, CDR2 LQKENI, per germline. This CDR3 comprises 15 residues. The CDR3 bases are TGTGCCAGCTCAACAACGCCAGGCTCCTCCTACGAGCAGTACTTC. Translating it yields CASSTTPGSSYEQYF.

V is TRBV2 and J is TRBJ2-5, with D perhaps given as TRBD1 or TRBD2 (5 bases each). V lost 6 bases and J lost 2, with 16 bases in between. From germline, CDR1 is SNHLY and CDR2 FYNNEI. This CDR3 region has 15 residues. The CDR3 region has the DNA TGTGCCAGCAGGACCGACCGGGGCGGGCAAGAGACCCAGTACTTC. It translates to CASRTDRGGQETQYF.

The chain carries TRBV7-2 and TRBJ2-1; no clear D gene. CDR1 is SGHTA and CDR2 is FQGNSA in the germline V gene. The ends were cut back, 5 bases at V and 12 bases at J, with 11 bases in the middle. CDR3 length: 11 residues. CDR3 coding DNA: TGTGCCAGCAGCCCCAGCGAGTGGCAGTTCTTC. Residues: CASSPSEWQFF.

The chain couples TRBV7-2 to TRBJ1-1; D unclear. This CDR3 comprises 14 residues. Trimming removed 1 base from V and 0 bases from J, with 6 bases in between. CDR1 is SGHTA, CDR2 FQGNSA, per germline. DNA for the CDR3: TGTGCCAGCAGCTTAGTTACCATGAACACTGAAGCTTTCTTT. Its translation: CASSLVTMNTEAFF.

The rearrangement joins TRBV28 to TRBJ2-7; TRBD1 agrees at 8 bases. The V gene end was trimmed by 4 bases and the J gene end by 3 bases; junction bases not matched to a gene: 8. Germline V gene lookup returns CDR1 MDHEN and CDR2 SYDVKM. The CDR3 sequence is 15 residues long. The CDR3 region is CASSSWGTGGYEQYF. The CDR3 DNA is TGTGCCAGCAGTTCCTGGGGGACAGGTGGCTACGAGCAGTACTTC. Together with reference TRBV28 and TRBJ2-7, the CDR3 gives the full variable domain: DVKVTQSSRYLVKRTGEKVFLECVQDMDHENMFWYRQDPGLGLRLIYFSYDVKMKEKGDIPEGYSVSREKKERFSLILESASTNQTSMYLCASSSWGTGGYEQYFGPGTRLTVT.

The chain links TRBV19 to TRBJ2-1, with 9 bases lining up with TRBD2. This CDR3 spans 15 amino acids. CDR1 is LNHDA, CDR2 SQIVND, per germline (reference sequence). Trimming took 7 bases from V and 2 from J; bases not matched to a gene: 6. The CDR3 spells CASTSGGRAYNEQFF. The DNA for the CDR3 is TGTGCCAGTACCTCCGGCGGGAGGGCCTACAATGAGCAGTTCTTC.

This clone has more than one count but fewer than ten. The genes are TRBV7-9 and TRBJ1-5; D gene ambiguous. The CDR3 is made up of 13 amino acids. CDR1 SEHNR and CDR2 FQNEAQ come from the germline V gene (reference sequence). V was cut by 4 bases and J by 7 bases, with 11 bases left in between. The CDR3 region is CASSSPGVQPQHF. The CDR3 coding sequence is TGTGCCAGCAGCTCCCCCGGGGTGCAGCCCCAGCATTTT. The entire variable domain, with the rest obtained from reference TRBV7-9 and TRBJ1-5, is as follows: DTGVSQNPRHKITKRGQNVTFRCDPISEHNRLYWYRQTLGQGPEFLTYFQNEAQLEKSRLLSDRFSAERPKGSFSTLEIQRTEQGDSAMYLCASSSPGVQPQHFGDGTRLSIL.

Comments on this clone: The junction departs from germline at one end; a sequencing error may be responsible. The V and J genes are TRBV7-9 and TRBJ1-2; no definite D call. The CDR3 spans 12 residues. In germline, CDR1 is SEHNR, CDR2 FQNEAQ (reference sequence). The CDR3 sequence is CASSPMGGVYSF. The CDR3 nucleotides read TGTGCCAGCAGCCCAATGGGTGGGGTTTACTCCTTC.

The V gene is TRBV7-8, the J gene TRBJ1-2, with TRBD1 identical over 12 bases. The CDR3 covers 16 residues. With 6 bases clipped from V and 4 bases from J, the junction kept 9 bases outside the gene matches. Germline V gives CDR1 SGHVS, CDR2 FQNEAQ. CDR3 DNA sequence: TGTGCCAGCAGTCCGGGACAGGGGGCGCTAGGCTATGGCTACACCTTC. This codes for CASSPGQGALGYGYTF.

This rearrangement joins TRBV18 to TRBJ1-2, with D uncertain. This CDR3 comprises 14 residues. Germline CDR1 KGHSH, CDR2 LQKENI. Deletions cut 3 bases from V and 3 bases from J, with 11 bases between. CDR3 in DNA: TGTGCCAGCTCACCGGGATTGACCCACTATGGCTACACCTTC. Amino acid sequence: CASSPGLTHYGYTF.

The chain has TRBV20-1 and TRBJ1-2; 8 nucleotides align to TRBD1. This CDR3 comprises 11 residues. J lost 4 bases, V lost 5 bases, and 0 bases had no gene match. Germline CDR1 is DFQATT and CDR2 is SNEGSKA (reference sequence). In DNA, the CDR3 is TGCAGTGCTCAGGGGGCCTATGGCTACACCTTC. Translating it yields CSAQGAYGYTF.

This rearrangement joins TRBV6-6 to TRBJ1-2; TRBD1 might be the D (6 bases). CDR1 is MNHNY and CDR2 is SVGAGI in the germline V gene (reference sequence). V lost 2 bases to trimming and J lost 4 bases, with 14 bases between them. This CDR3 is 15 amino acids long. The CDR3 DNA reads TGTGCCAGCAGTTACCCCGAGGGGGTGGGCTATGGCTACACCTTC. It codes for CASSYPEGVGYGYTF.

Concerning this clone: Other DNA sequences in this specimen translate into the identical CDR3. The J gene is TRBJ2-5, the V gene TRBV9, with 8 nucleotides matching TRBD1. Looked up from germline, CDR1 is SGDLS and CDR2 is YYNGEE. J lost 5 bases, V lost 3 bases, and 3 bases had no gene match. This CDR3 has 13 amino acids. The CDR3 bases are TGTGCCAGCAGCGGCAACAGGGGGGAGACCCAGTACTTC. As protein: CASSGNRGETQYF.

This chain links TRBV6-5 with TRBJ2-3; possibly TRBD1 for D (5 bases). In germline, CDR1 is MNHEY, CDR2 SVGAGI. The CDR3 contains 12 residues. Trimming removed 6 bases at V and 9 bases at J, with 13 bases between. CDR3 DNA sequence: TGTGCCAGCAGCCCAGGGCTCAGGACGCAGTATTTT. This codes for CASSPGLRTQYF.

This chain joins TRBV27 and TRBJ2-7; D gene uncertain. The length of the CDR3 is 11 residues. Germline V lookup: CDR1 MNHEY, CDR2 SMNVEV (reference sequence). V shed 6 bases and J shed 6 bases, with 9 bases lying between them. The CDR3 DNA is TGTGCCAGCAGCCAGCTCGGCGAGCAGTACTTC. Amino acids: CASSQLGEQYF.

The rearrangement links TRBV27 to TRBJ2-7, with D unclear. V was clipped by 6 bases and J by 7 bases, with 16 bases between them. The CDR3 contains 13 residues. The germline CDR1 and CDR2 sequences are MNHEY and SMNVEV (reference sequence). CDR3 DNA: TGTGCCAGCAGCCCCTACCCGTCTGGGGAGCAGTACTTC. It translates to CASSPYPSGEQYF.

The V and J genes are TRBV9 and TRBJ2-3; TRBD1 agrees at 12 bases. CDR3 length equals 16 residues. Germline trimming cut 4 bases from V and 4 bases from J; bases unmatched to any gene: 7. Looked up from germline, CDR1 is SGDLS and CDR2 is YYNGEE. CDR3 sequence reads: CASSLGDRGRADTQYF. The CDR3 nucleotides are TGTGCCAGCAGCCTAGGGGACAGGGGGCGTGCAGATACGCAGTATTTT.

The V call is TRBV28, the J call TRBJ2-5; tentative D call: TRBD2 (6 bases). This CDR3 comprises 15 residues. From germline, CDR1 is MDHEN and CDR2 SYDVKM. V was cut by 6 bases and J by 5 bases, with 19 bases left in between. The CDR3 nucleotides read TGTGCCAGCAGCTCCCCGCCGGAGGGCCCGGAGACCCAGTACTTC. Translating it yields CASSSPPEGPETQYF.

The chain couples TRBV27 to TRBJ2-7; the match to TRBD1 covers 12 bases. Trimming at V came to 6 bases and at J to 5 bases, leaving 5 bases not matched to a gene. The germline V gene has CDR1 MNHEY and CDR2 SMNVEV (reference sequence). This CDR3 spans 14 amino acids. CDR3 residues: CASRTGQGADEQYF. The CDR3, as DNA: TGTGCCAGCAGGACGGGACAGGGGGCAGACGAGCAGTACTTC.

This clone was detected a few times. V is TRBV7-9 and J is TRBJ2-2; D may be TRBD2 (7 bases). CDR3 length: 15 amino acids. Germline V gene lookup returns CDR1 SEHNR and CDR2 FQNEAQ (reference sequence). Trimming stripped 8 bases from V and 2 bases from J, with 15 bases between. The CDR3 nucleotides are TGTGCCAGCTGGAGGGGGAGGGCCAACACCGGGGAGCTGTTTTTT. The encoded protein is CASWRGRANTGELFF.

The chain uses TRBV27 and TRBJ2-7; 8 nucleotides agree with TRBD2. CDR1 is MNHEY and CDR2 is SMNVEV in the germline V gene (reference sequence). The CDR3 sequence is 18 residues long. The ends lost 6 bases at V and 3 bases at J; junction bases unmatched: 19. DNA for the CDR3: TGTGCCAGCAGCACCCCACGTGAGCGGGGGACACCTTACTACGAGCAGTACTTC. Translating it yields CASSTPRERGTPYYEQYF.